This TCR beta chain was profiled in a study of cytomegalovirus exposure and HLA in healthy donors (dated by TCRdb to 2017 to 2019). Concerning the study at large: An earlier analysis of approximately 640 of the donors reported approximately 290 Gb of sequence data and around 120 million unique TCR beta sequences from 150 million to 200 million T cells. About 320 gigabases of sequencing data and 70 million to 85 million unique TCR sequences were included in an early release covering under 650 HLA-typed donors. Of the roughly 400 genotyped donors, approximately 83% fell in the genetic ancestry cluster associated with self-reported Caucasian donors. The study was designed to test whether signatures of past pathogen exposure could be identified by cataloging public T cell receptors. Using immunosequencing, the study profiled T cell repertoires from some 670 subjects and related those repertoires to cytomegalovirus serostatus. A separate validation cohort of 100 to 150 different subjects was used in addition to the approximately 610-subject first cohort. High-throughput TCR immunosequencing, statistical association of individual TCRs with disease status, and machine learning were combined to predict cytomegalovirus infection status. A later analysis re-examined previously published TCR beta repertoires from roughly 650 donors and added high-resolution HLA genotyping to investigate patterns of TCR occurrence. The later analysis used no new phenotypic data to find candidate immune exposures, relying instead on TCR beta sequences and their occurrence across donors. An earlier analysis of about 600 of the donors used high-throughput TCR beta sequencing to judge whether each TCR beta V gene segment behaved as functional or pseudogenic. Donor age, sex, ethnicity and CMV serostatus were collected together with the repertoire data. A later genetic analysis used genome-wide SNP genotypes for about three fifths of the 666 donors, treating that subset as a discovery cohort. All discovery cohort repertoires had been generated on a single sequencing platform. Class I and class II HLA loci were covered by the typing at four-digit resolution. Typing coverage differed by locus: A, B, C, DRB1 and DQB1 were typed in about 620-630 donors, DQA1 in about 500, DPA1 in 600 to 610, and DPB1 in roughly 450. Roughly 5 DR-DQ haplotypes were handled as single units for association and clustering, since linkage in the cohort was strong. Across approximately 400 genotyped donors of the cohort, an average of approximately 240,000 unique TCR beta nucleotide sequences per donor were sequenced, and roughly a sixth of those sequences were non-productive. Study-level results and caveats: In the study, 150 to 200 TCR beta chains were listed as associated with cytomegalovirus. Cytomegalovirus status was reported to be diagnosed by the classifier with high specificity and sensitivity in both the original and validation cohorts. Correlated functional status among segregating V segments might reflect linkage disequilibrium, but an unknown experimental factor could not be ruled out. The only immune exposure information available for the cohort was CMV serostatus. Most TCR sequences were seen in very few donors, while some public TCRs were found in many individuals. An earlier analysis of around 600 of the donors showed that most TCR beta V segments appeared in productive rearrangements either about 90% or about 30% of the time, which broadly matched IMGT annotations. A later analysis associated 15,000 to 20,000 TCR beta sequences with specific HLA alleles at a false discovery rate of 0.05. In a later genetic analysis, fewer N-insertions in productive TCRs were reported among donors in an Asian-associated ancestry cluster than the approximately 670-donor mean. The sequencing pipeline was judged likely to have produced a cluster of highly shared sequence variants as a technical artifact. The 87-base-pair reads could not distinguish some IMGT-functional V segments, including TRBV6-2 and TRBV6-3, so those segments were excluded. According to a later analysis, TCR association rates differed among HLA loci, with DRB1 alleles showing the most associated TCRs and HLA-C alleles showing the fewest. Because counts were too low, roughly 18 rarely observed V segments, including chromosome 9 orphons, were left out of the earlier analysis of approximately 500 of the donors. HLA typing was unavailable for some donors at each locus, so association tests used only the typed subset. In a later genetic analysis, a missense DCLRE1C variant was associated with V-gene and J-gene trimming of TCR beta chains, and the association was replicated in an independent cohort. A further reported finding was that TCR beta sequences accurately predicted the HLA-A and HLA-B alleles for most subjects in the first cohort. Presence/absence analyses assumed roughly uniform sequencing depth across donors, an assumption that may not hold. Several of the top co-occurrence clusters appeared to be linked to parvovirus B19, influenza, CMV and Epstein-Barr virus, according to a later analysis. Only TCR beta chains were sequenced in this cohort, and the absence of alpha or paired-chain data limited detectable features. According to a later analysis, most CMV-associated TCR beta chains appeared to be HLA-restricted, and the HLA associations seemed to be driven largely by CMV exposure. When HLA alleles, especially DR and DQ, strongly co-occurred, attributing TCR associations to individual alleles was difficult. A later analysis found that HLA-associated TCR beta chains were more clonally expanded and had lower generation probabilities than equally common non-associated chains. The authors suggested that the approach could potentially be generalized to other disease states and immunological phenotypes. In vitro tests confirmed that a few of the cytomegalovirus-associated TCR beta chains recognize cytomegalovirus antigens.

The cohort consisted of approximately 670 healthy bone marrow donors. At the time of sampling, every cohort member was nominally healthy, though immune exposures that went unrecorded were likely present. The donor was CMV seropositive and belonged to the group of around 300 seropositive cohort members. A peripheral blood sample was provided by each donor, and peripheral blood mononuclear cells were used for TCR beta sequencing. Genomic DNA extraction from the blood cell samples was performed with the Qiagen DNeasy Blood Extraction Kit. V is clipped by 4 bases and J by 1 base, and the sequence between their germline boundaries is 8 bases long. Taken from the germline V gene, the CDR1 and CDR2 loops are MDHEN and SYDVKM. The CDR3 starts with the cysteine, ends with the phenylalanine, and has 13 residues. Of the read, only the CDR3 DNA is kept; its 39 bases are in frame from base 1. The method behind the library was the immunoSEQ multiplex PCR assay. For the multiplex PCR, a mixture combining 60 forward primers for TCR Vbeta segments and 13 reverse primers for TCR Jbeta segments was used. The CDR3 region of rearranged TCR beta genes was amplified from genomic DNA with a multiplex PCR assay. The Illumina HiSeq System was used to sequence the amplified TCR beta libraries as 87-base-pair reads. The source study handled its data this way. A later analysis counted tens of millions of unique TCR beta chains across the 600 to 850 repertoires, and some 11 million of these chains were shared by at least two donors. Raw reads were error-corrected and collapsed into unique sequences by a nearest-neighbor algorithm in which closely related sequences were merged to remove PCR and sequencing errors. V, D and J gene segments were assigned by aligning CDR3 sequences to IMGT reference sequences. Each retained sequence needed at least a six-nucleotide match to both a V gene segment and a J gene segment. Rearrangements were called productive when the CDR3 lacked stop codons and stayed in frame with V and J; all others were non-productive. Following IMGT convention, CDR3 was defined as the stretch from the second conserved V-encoded cysteine up to the conserved J-encoded phenylalanine. Sequences without an unambiguous match to a single V gene segment were excluded from the earlier analysis of about 600 of the donors. An earlier analysis of around 600 of the donors classified V segments as functional when productive rearrangements were above 56.7% and as segregating when the standard deviation between donors was above 5%. To diagnose cytomegalovirus status from the catalog of TCR beta chain sequences, a statistical classification framework was built. In a later analysis, V and J genes were assigned by comparing TCR nucleotide sequences against IMGT/GENE-DB human TR gene sequences. The TCRdist pipeline was used in a later analysis to assign CDR3 sequences and most-parsimonious VDJ recombination scenarios. A later analysis defined each TCR beta chain by its CDR3 amino acid sequence plus V-gene family, and excluded reads lacking a unique V-gene family. To address suspected cross-contamination and a sequencing artifact, a later analysis removed some 620 highly shared, low-generation-probability nucleotide sequences. In a later analysis, a clonal expansion index for each public chain was calculated from normalized within-repertoire ranks of inferred template counts. Generation probabilities in a later analysis came from a VDJ recombination model fitted to out-of-frame rearrangements, and those results were checked against IGoR. In a later analysis, hypergeometric tests were used to score TCR-TCR, TCR-HLA and TCR-CMV co-occurrence, with a repertoire-size bias correction applied to TCR pairs. False discovery rates were estimated in a later analysis by permuting HLA or CMV assignments 20 times. In a later analysis, co-occurring TCRs were grouped using DBSCAN, with TCRdist sequence similarity added in when clustering inside HLA-allele-positive subsets. Repertoires with fewer than 30,000 or more than 120,000 public chains were left out of co-occurrence clustering, as were roughly five repertoires with anomalous nucleotide sharing. Held by TCRdb, this immuneACCESS table contains in-frame sequences only and omits some clones. Under half of the omission traces to an unresolved V gene where checked; the cause of the rest is unknown. D and trimming were read from the DNA, whereas the V and J calls and clone size are those reported in that table. For this sample there are around 150,000 clones; 60% to 75% appear just once. The ten largest clones add up to around 3% of the sample.

To note about this clone: No antigen is known for it. No base quality information exists; no much larger clone differs at one position.

The chain was built from TRBV28 and TRBJ2-7; TRBD2 might be the D gene, on 6 matching bases. The TCR originated in a woman aged 50 to 65 in good health and CMV-seropositive. Specimen: PBMCs. CDR3 region: CASSWRVSYEQYF. The nucleotide sequence reads as follows: TGTGCCAGCAGTTGGAGGGTGTCCTACGAGCAGTACTTC. Where the CDR3 stops, the reference TRBV28 and TRBJ2-7 genes take over; the full variable domain is DVKVTQSSRYLVKRTGEKVFLECVQDMDHENMFWYRQDPGLGLRLIYFSYDVKMKEKGDIPEGYSVSREKKERFSLILESASTNQTSMYLCASSWRVSYEQYFGPGTRLTVT.